One sample yielded the 2 T cell receptor beta chains listed below, sequenced in a study of vaccination effects on CD4 cells after COVID-19. Sequencing was preceded by expansion of antigen-specific CD4+ T cells with viral peptide pools in the ViraFEST assay. Following culture for ten to eleven days, CD4+ T cells were isolated. Recipients of the vaccine had no prior SARS-CoV-2 infection and negative nucleocapsid antibodies. For these TCRs, the target antigens are not known. Sequencing was performed with immunoSEQ multiplex PCR; in TCRdb, only in-frame clones are kept and a portion is missing. The sample has tens of thousands of clones, roughly four fifths seen once. Sequencing used CD4+ T cells from PBMCs cultured with SARS-CoV-2 spike peptides, obtained before COVID-19 vaccination. These TCRs come from a human donor who received a COVID-19 vaccine.

This chain uses TRBV3-1 (or the pseudogene TRBV3-2) with TRBJ2-1; D is undetermined. Looked up from germline, CDR1 is LGHDT and CDR2 is YNNKEL (reference sequence). The V gene lost 1 base and the J gene lost 7 bases, with 11 bases spanning the gap. The length of the CDR3 is 14 residues. Written as DNA, the CDR3 is TGTGCCAGCAGCCAAGGGAGAGTTGGGAATGAGCAGTTCTTC. Amino acids: CASSQGRVGNEQFF.

Concerning this clone itself: Other DNA sequences from this sample encode an identical CDR3 as well. The chain is built from TRBV10-2 and TRBJ2-7; TRBD1 or TRBD2 may be the D gene (5 bases each). The V end was cut by 0 bases, the J end by 2 bases, with 8 bases between. Per the germline V gene, CDR1 is WSHSY and CDR2 is SAAADI. The CDR3 totals 14 residues. The CDR3 spells CASSESWGPYEQYF. For the CDR3, the DNA is TGCGCCAGCAGTGAGTCTTGGGGACCCTACGAGCAGTACTTC.